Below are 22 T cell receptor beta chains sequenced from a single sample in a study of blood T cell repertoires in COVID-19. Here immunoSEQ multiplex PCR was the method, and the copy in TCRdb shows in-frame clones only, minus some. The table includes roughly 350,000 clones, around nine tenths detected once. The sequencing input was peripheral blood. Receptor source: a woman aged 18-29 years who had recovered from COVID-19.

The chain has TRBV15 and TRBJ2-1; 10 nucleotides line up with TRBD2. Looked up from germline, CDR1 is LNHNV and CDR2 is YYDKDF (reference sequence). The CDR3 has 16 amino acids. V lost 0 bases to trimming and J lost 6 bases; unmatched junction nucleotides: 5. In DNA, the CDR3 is TGTGCCACCAGCAGAGATCGTACTAGCGGGGCCAATGAGCAGTTCTTC. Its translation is CATSRDRTSGANEQFF.

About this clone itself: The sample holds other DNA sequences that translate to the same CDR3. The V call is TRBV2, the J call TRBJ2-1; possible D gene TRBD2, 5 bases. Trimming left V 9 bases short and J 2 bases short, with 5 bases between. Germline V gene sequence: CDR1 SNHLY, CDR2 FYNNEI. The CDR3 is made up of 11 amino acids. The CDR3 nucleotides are TGTGCCAGGGGAGCCTACAATGAGCAGTTCTTC. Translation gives CARGAYNEQFF.

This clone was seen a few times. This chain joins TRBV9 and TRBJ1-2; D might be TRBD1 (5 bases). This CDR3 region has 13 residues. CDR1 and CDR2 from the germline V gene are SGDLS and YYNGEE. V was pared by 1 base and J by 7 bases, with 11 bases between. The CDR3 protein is CASSVSREGGYTF. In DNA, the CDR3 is TGTGCCAGCAGCGTATCCAGGGAGGGTGGCTACACCTTC.

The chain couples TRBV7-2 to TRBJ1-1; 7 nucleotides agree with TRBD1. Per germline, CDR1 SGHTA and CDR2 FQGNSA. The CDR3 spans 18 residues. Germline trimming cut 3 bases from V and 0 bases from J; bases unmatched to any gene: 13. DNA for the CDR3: TGTGCCAGCAGCTTGGAGGGACAGTATACTCTTATGAACACTGAAGCTTTCTTT. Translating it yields CASSLEGQYTLMNTEAFF.

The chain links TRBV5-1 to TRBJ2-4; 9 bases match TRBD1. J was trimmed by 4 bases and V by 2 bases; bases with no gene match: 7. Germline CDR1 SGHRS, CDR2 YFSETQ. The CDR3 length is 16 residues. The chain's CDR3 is CASSLGTGYTKNIQYF. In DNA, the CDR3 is TGCGCCAGCAGCTTAGGGACAGGGTACACTAAAAACATTCAGTACTTC. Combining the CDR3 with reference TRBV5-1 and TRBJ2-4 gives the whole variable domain KAGVTQTPRYLIKTRGQQVTLSCSPISGHRSVSWYQQTPGQGLQFLFEYFSETQRNKGNFPGRFSGRQFSNSRSEMNVSTLELGDSALYLCASSLGTGYTKNIQYFGAGTRLSVL.

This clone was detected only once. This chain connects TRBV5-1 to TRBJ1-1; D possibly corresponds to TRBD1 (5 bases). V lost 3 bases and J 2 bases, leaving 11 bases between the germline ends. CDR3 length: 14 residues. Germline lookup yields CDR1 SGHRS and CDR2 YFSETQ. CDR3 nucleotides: TGCGCCAGCAGCTACGACCAGGGAAACACTGAAGCTTTCTTT. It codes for CASSYDQGNTEAFF. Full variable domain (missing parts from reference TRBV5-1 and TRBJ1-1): KAGVTQTPRYLIKTRGQQVTLSCSPISGHRSVSWYQQTPGQGLQFLFEYFSETQRNKGNFPGRFSGRQFSNSRSEMNVSTLELGDSALYLCASSYDQGNTEAFFGQGTRLTVV.

CDR3 sequence: CASSIISGRWNTGELFF. The DNA for the CDR3 is TGTGCCAGCAGCATCATTAGCGGGAGGTGGAACACCGGGGAGCTGTTTTTT. The chain links TRBV11-3 to TRBJ2-2; 10 bases match TRBD2. This CDR3 contains 17 residues. Germline V gene data show CDR1 as SGHNT and CDR2 as YENEEA. After removal of 5 bases from V and 1 base from J, the junction contained 7 bases not matched to a gene.

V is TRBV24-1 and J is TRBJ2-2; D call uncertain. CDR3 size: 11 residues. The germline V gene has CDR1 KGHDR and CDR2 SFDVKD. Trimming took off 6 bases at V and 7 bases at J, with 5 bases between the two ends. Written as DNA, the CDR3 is TGTGCCACCAGTCGAGGCGGGGAGCTGTTTTTT. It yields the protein CATSRGGELFF.

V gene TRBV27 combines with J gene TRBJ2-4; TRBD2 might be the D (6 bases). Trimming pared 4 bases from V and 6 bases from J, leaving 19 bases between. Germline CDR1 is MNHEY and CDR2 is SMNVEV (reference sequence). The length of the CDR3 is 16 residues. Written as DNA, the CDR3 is TGTGCCAGCAGTTCCTCCATAAGGGCCGGGGGAAACATTCAGTACTTC. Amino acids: CASSSSIRAGGNIQYF.

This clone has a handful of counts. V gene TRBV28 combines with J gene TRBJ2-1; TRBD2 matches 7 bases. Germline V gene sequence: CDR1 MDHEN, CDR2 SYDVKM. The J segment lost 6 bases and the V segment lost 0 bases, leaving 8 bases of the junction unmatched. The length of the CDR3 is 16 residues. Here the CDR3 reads CASSLWGGSDLNEQFF. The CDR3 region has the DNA TGTGCCAGCAGTTTATGGGGAGGGTCAGATCTCAATGAGCAGTTCTTC.

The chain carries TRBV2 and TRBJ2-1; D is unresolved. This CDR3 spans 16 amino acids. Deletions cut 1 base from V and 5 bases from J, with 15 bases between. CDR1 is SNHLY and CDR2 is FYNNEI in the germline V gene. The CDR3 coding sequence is TGTGCCAGCAGTGAAGGCATAGCCAGACCTAACAATGAGCAGTTCTTC. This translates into CASSEGIARPNNEQFF.

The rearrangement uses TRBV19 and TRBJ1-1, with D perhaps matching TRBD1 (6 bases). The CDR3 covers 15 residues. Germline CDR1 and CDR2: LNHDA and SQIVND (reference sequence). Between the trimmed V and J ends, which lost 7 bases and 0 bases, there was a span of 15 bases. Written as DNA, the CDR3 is TGTGCCAGTACCATAGGACAGACCATGAACACTGAAGCTTTCTTT. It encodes CASTIGQTMNTEAFF.

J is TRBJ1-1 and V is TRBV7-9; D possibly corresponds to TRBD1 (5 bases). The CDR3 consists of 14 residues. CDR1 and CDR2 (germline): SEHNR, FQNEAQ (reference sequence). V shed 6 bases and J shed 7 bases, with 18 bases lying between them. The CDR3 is CASSSGTAILEAFF. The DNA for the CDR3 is TGTGCCAGCAGTTCCGGGACTGCCATTCTTGAAGCTTTCTTT.

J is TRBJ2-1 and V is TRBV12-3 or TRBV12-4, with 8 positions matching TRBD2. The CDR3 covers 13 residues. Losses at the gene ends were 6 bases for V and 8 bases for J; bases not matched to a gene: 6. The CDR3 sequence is CASSSGTRDEQFF. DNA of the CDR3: TGTGCCAGCAGCTCCGGGACTAGGGATGAGCAGTTCTTC.

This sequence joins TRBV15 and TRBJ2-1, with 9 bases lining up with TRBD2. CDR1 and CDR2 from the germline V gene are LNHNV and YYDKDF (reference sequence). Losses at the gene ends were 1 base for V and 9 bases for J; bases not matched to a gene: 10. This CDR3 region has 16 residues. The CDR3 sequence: CATSRGGLAGLGEQFF. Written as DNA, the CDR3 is TGTGCCACCAGCAGAGGAGGGCTAGCGGGATTAGGTGAGCAGTTCTTC.

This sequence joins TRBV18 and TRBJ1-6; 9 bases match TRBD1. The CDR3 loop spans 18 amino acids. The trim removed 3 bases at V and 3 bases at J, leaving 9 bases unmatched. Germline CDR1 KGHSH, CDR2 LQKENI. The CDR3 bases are TGTGCCAGCTCACCCTTTCGGACAGGGGTGGGCTATAATTCACCCCTCCACTTT. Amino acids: CASSPFRTGVGYNSPLHF.

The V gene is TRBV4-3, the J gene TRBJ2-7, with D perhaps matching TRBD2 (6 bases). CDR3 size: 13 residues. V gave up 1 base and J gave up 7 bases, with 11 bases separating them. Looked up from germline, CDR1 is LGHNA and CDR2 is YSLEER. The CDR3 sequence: CASSQVPGREQYV. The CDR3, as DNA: TGCGCCAGCAGCCAAGTCCCAGGGAGGGAGCAGTACGTC.

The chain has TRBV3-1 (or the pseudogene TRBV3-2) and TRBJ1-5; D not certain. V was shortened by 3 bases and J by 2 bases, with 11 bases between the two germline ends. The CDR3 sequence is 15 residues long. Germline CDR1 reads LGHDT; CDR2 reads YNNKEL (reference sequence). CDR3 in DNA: TGTGCCAGCAGCCATCGGGGAGAGGGCAATCAGCCCCAGCATTTT. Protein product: CASSHRGEGNQPQHF.

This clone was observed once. The CDR3 nucleotides read TGCGCCAGCAGCCAAGTAGCTAGCGGGAACATTCAGTACTTC. It yields the protein CASSQVASGNIQYF. This sequence joins TRBV4-3 and TRBJ2-4, with 8 bases aligning to TRBD2. Germline V gene sequence: CDR1 LGHNA, CDR2 YSLEER. Unmatched junction bases numbered 3, after V lost 1 base and J lost 7 bases. The CDR3 extends over 14 amino acids.

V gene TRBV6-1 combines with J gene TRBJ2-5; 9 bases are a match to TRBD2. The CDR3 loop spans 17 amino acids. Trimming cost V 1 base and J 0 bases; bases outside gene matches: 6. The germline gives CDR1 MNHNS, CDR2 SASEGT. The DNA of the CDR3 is TGTGCCAGCAGTGAAGAGTTGGCGGGAGGGGACCAAGAGACCCAGTACTTC. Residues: CASSEELAGGDQETQYF.

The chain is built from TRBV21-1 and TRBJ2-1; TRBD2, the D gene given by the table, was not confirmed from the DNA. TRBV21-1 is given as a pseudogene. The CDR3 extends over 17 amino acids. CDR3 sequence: CASSKKTSAKLYNEQFF. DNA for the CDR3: TGTGCCAGCAGCAAAAAGACTAGCGCGAAGCTCTACAATGAGCAGTTCTTC.

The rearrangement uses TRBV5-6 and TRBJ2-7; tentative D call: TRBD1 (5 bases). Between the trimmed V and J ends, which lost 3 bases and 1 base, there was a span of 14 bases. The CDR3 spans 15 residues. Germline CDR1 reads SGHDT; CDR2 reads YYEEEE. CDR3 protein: CASSWGPRKSYEQYV. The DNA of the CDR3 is TGTGCCAGCAGCTGGGGCCCGCGTAAATCCTACGAGCAGTACGTC.